The rows below give T cell receptor beta chains drawn from one sample of a study of T cell changes during pregnancy in multiple sclerosis. Some clones are missing from TCRdb's copy, which holds only in-frame ones; the method was immunoSEQ multiplex PCR. The sample includes around 47,000 clones, around 92% of them seen just once. The sample was CD8+ T cells from peripheral blood mononuclear cells, taken in the first trimester of pregnancy. The receptors were gathered from a female donor with multiple sclerosis, enrolled in a pregnancy study. Each CDR3 is given with its conserved first and last residue. The D gene is left open where the match is weak. Clone size is given for some rows only: seen once, a few or many times, or a class if the clone is expanded.

d_call: -; cdr3_length: 11; j_call: TRBJ2-7; clone_size: -; v_call: TRBV28; cdr3_aa: CASSPQYEQYF; cdr3_nt: TGTGCCAGCAGCCCTCAGTACGAGCAGTACTTC
d_call: TRBD1; cdr3_length: 13; j_call: TRBJ1-1; clone_size: -; v_call: TRBV6-6; cdr3_aa: CASHGQVNTEAFF; cdr3_nt: TGTGCCAGTCATGGACAGGTTAACACTGAAGCTTTCTTT
d_call: TRBD2; cdr3_length: 15; j_call: TRBJ2-3; clone_size: -; v_call: TRBV6-1; cdr3_aa: CASSLTSGGTDTQYF; cdr3_nt: TGTGCCAGCAGTCTCACTAGCGGGGGCACAGATACGCAGTATTTT
d_call: -; cdr3_length: 14; j_call: TRBJ1-1; clone_size: -; v_call: TRBV5-1; cdr3_aa: CASSLEGSRAEAFF; cdr3_nt: TGCGCCAGCAGCTTGGAAGGGAGTAGGGCTGAAGCTTTCTTT
d_call: TRBD2; cdr3_length: 13; j_call: TRBJ2-7; clone_size: once; v_call: TRBV29-1; cdr3_aa: CSVGAPGGYEQYF; cdr3_nt: TGCAGCGTTGGGGCCCCGGGAGGCTACGAGCAGTACTTC
d_call: -; cdr3_length: 14; j_call: TRBJ2-1; clone_size: -; v_call: TRBV15; cdr3_aa: CATSRGKRRYEQFF; cdr3_nt: TGTGCCACCAGCAGGGGTAAGCGGAGGTATGAGCAGTTCTTC
d_call: TRBD1; cdr3_length: 17; j_call: TRBJ2-2; clone_size: -; v_call: TRBV4-1; cdr3_aa: CASSQEGTGGLAGELFF; cdr3_nt: TGCGCCAGCAGCCAAGAGGGGACAGGGGGTCTAGCCGGGGAGCTGTTTTTT
d_call: -; cdr3_length: 13; j_call: TRBJ1-1; clone_size: -; v_call: TRBV7-6; cdr3_aa: CASSLRRNTEAFF; cdr3_nt: TGTGCCAGCAGCTTAAGGAGGAACACTGAAGCTTTCTTT
d_call: TRBD1; cdr3_length: 13; j_call: TRBJ2-7; clone_size: -; v_call: TRBV30; cdr3_aa: CAWALTGANEQYF; cdr3_nt: TGTGCCTGGGCTCTTACAGGGGCGAACGAGCAGTACTTC
d_call: -; cdr3_length: 15; j_call: TRBJ1-5; clone_size: -; v_call: TRBV6-1; cdr3_aa: CASSPEVYSNQPQHF; cdr3_nt: TGTGCCAGCAGTCCTGAGGTATATAGCAATCAGCCCCAGCATTTT
d_call: -; cdr3_length: 13; j_call: TRBJ2-5; clone_size: -; v_call: TRBV7-9; cdr3_aa: CASSGTSQETQYF; cdr3_nt: TGTGCCAGCAGCGGGACATCGCAAGAGACCCAGTACTTC
d_call: TRBD2; cdr3_length: 15; j_call: TRBJ2-1; clone_size: -; v_call: TRBV27; cdr3_aa: CASSSLAGDNNEQFF; cdr3_nt: TGTGCCAGCAGTTCTCTAGCGGGGGACAACAATGAGCAGTTCTTC
d_call: -; cdr3_length: 15; j_call: TRBJ1-6; clone_size: -; v_call: TRBV7-2; cdr3_aa: CASSLGGRSESPLHF; cdr3_nt: TGTGCCAGCAGCTTAGGGGGCAGGTCGGAATCACCCCTCCACTTT
d_call: -; cdr3_length: 14; j_call: TRBJ1-1; clone_size: -; v_call: TRBV13; cdr3_aa: CASSLGPGEAEAFF; cdr3_nt: TGTGCCAGCAGCTTAGGCCCCGGAGAAGCTGAAGCTTTCTTT
d_call: TRBD1; cdr3_length: 13; j_call: TRBJ1-1; clone_size: -; v_call: TRBV14; cdr3_aa: CASSLQGVTEAFF; cdr3_nt: TGTGCCAGCAGCCTCCAGGGGGTCACTGAAGCTTTCTTT
d_call: -; cdr3_length: 15; j_call: TRBJ2-1; clone_size: -; v_call: TRBV15; cdr3_aa: CATSRDKGRGNEQFF; cdr3_nt: TGTGCCACCAGCAGAGATAAGGGCAGGGGCAATGAGCAGTTCTTC
d_call: TRBD1; cdr3_length: 15; j_call: TRBJ2-4; clone_size: few; v_call: TRBV2; cdr3_aa: CASSEARDRVLQRYF; cdr3_nt: TGTGCCAGCAGTGAAGCGAGGGACAGGGTCCTTCAGCGGTACTTC
d_call: -; cdr3_length: 16; j_call: TRBJ1-4; clone_size: -; v_call: TRBV7-9; cdr3_aa: CASSSTADSTNEKLFF; cdr3_nt: TGTGCCAGCAGCTCGACGGCGGACTCAACTAATGAAAAACTGTTTTTT
d_call: TRBD1; cdr3_length: 16; j_call: TRBJ2-2; clone_size: -; v_call: TRBV27; cdr3_aa: CASRPLGQGEVGELFF; cdr3_nt: TGTGCCAGCAGGCCCCTCGGACAGGGGGAGGTCGGGGAGCTGTTTTTT
d_call: TRBD2; cdr3_length: 16; j_call: TRBJ2-1; clone_size: -; v_call: TRBV28; cdr3_aa: CASSFPSGSPYNEQFF; cdr3_nt: TGTGCCAGCAGTTTCCCTAGCGGGAGTCCCTACAATGAGCAGTTCTTC
d_call: -; cdr3_length: 14; j_call: TRBJ2-2; clone_size: -; v_call: TRBV27; cdr3_aa: CASSYRQTTGELFF; cdr3_nt: TGTGCCAGCAGTTACCGACAGACCACCGGGGAGCTGTTTTTT
d_call: TRBD1; cdr3_length: 17; j_call: TRBJ1-2; clone_size: -; v_call: TRBV29-1; cdr3_aa: CSVFGWTGGVRSYGYTF; cdr3_nt: TGCAGCGTTTTTGGCTGGACAGGGGGCGTAAGGAGCTATGGCTACACCTTC
d_call: TRBD2; cdr3_length: 15; j_call: TRBJ2-1; clone_size: -; v_call: TRBV7-8; cdr3_aa: CASSLGTSGVNEQFF; cdr3_nt: TGTGCCAGCAGCTTAGGGACTAGCGGGGTCAATGAGCAGTTCTTC
d_call: -; cdr3_length: 12; j_call: TRBJ2-1; clone_size: -; v_call: TRBV11-2; cdr3_aa: CASRLGSLGLFF; cdr3_nt: TGTGCCAGCAGGTTAGGATCACTGGGGCTGTTCTTC
d_call: TRBD1; cdr3_length: 14; j_call: TRBJ1-1; clone_size: -; v_call: TRBV27; cdr3_aa: CASSRGGGFTEAFF; cdr3_nt: TGTGCCAGCAGTAGAGGGGGCGGGTTCACTGAAGCTTTCTTT
d_call: -; cdr3_length: 13; j_call: TRBJ1-1; clone_size: -; v_call: TRBV10-2; cdr3_aa: CASSVVRNTEAFF; cdr3_nt: TGCGCCAGCAGTGTGGTTAGGAACACTGAAGCTTTCTTT
d_call: -; cdr3_length: 12; j_call: TRBJ2-1; clone_size: -; v_call: TRBV2; cdr3_aa: CASCTIYNEQFF; cdr3_nt: TGTGCCAGCTGTACTATTTACAATGAGCAGTTCTTC
d_call: -; cdr3_length: 15; j_call: TRBJ1-1; clone_size: -; v_call: TRBV7-3; cdr3_aa: CASSPNGGGRTEAFF; cdr3_nt: TGTGCCAGCAGCCCAAATGGGGGGGGGCGAACTGAAGCTTTCTTT
d_call: -; cdr3_length: 14; j_call: TRBJ2-5; clone_size: once; v_call: TRBV7-9; cdr3_aa: CATQTPAEQETQYF; cdr3_nt: TGTGCCACTCAAACGCCGGCGGAACAAGAGACCCAGTACTTC
d_call: -; cdr3_length: 12; j_call: TRBJ2-2; clone_size: once; v_call: TRBV19; cdr3_aa: CASRTYTGELFF; cdr3_nt: TGTGCCAGTAGAACTTACACCGGGGAGCTGTTTTTT
d_call: -; cdr3_length: 14; j_call: TRBJ2-1; clone_size: -; v_call: TRBV9; cdr3_aa: CASSVEDSYNEQFF; cdr3_nt: TGTGCCAGCAGCGTAGAGGACAGCTACAATGAGCAGTTCTTC
d_call: TRBD1; cdr3_length: 24; j_call: TRBJ1-5; clone_size: once; v_call: TRBV27; cdr3_aa: CASSPLSQWLEQGKGRLRGQPQHF; cdr3_nt: TGTGCCAGCAGTCCCCTCTCCCAATGGTTAGAACAGGGGAAGGGAAGATTAAGGGGGCAGCCCCAGCATTTT
d_call: -; cdr3_length: 16; j_call: TRBJ2-4; clone_size: -; v_call: TRBV11-2; cdr3_aa: CASSPRLKGAKNIQYF; cdr3_nt: TGTGCCAGCAGCCCCCGACTGAAGGGGGCCAAAAACATTCAGTACTTC
d_call: -; cdr3_length: 15; j_call: TRBJ1-2; clone_size: -; v_call: TRBV28; cdr3_aa: CASRIGGGLNYGYTF; cdr3_nt: TGTGCCAGCAGGATTGGGGGAGGGCTTAACTATGGCTACACCTTC
d_call: TRBD2; cdr3_length: 14; j_call: TRBJ2-1; clone_size: -; v_call: TRBV7-8; cdr3_aa: CASSLSTGGNEQFF; cdr3_nt: TGTGCCAGCAGCTTAAGCACGGGGGGCAATGAGCAGTTCTTC
d_call: TRBD1; cdr3_length: 17; j_call: TRBJ2-7; clone_size: -; v_call: TRBV5-1; cdr3_aa: CASSYEPLGTGSYEQYF; cdr3_nt: TGCGCCAGCAGCTACGAACCCCTCGGGACAGGGTCCTACGAGCAGTACTTC
d_call: -; cdr3_length: 14; j_call: TRBJ2-7; clone_size: once; v_call: TRBV27; cdr3_aa: CASASGAKSYEQYF; cdr3_nt: TGTGCCTCAGCGAGTGGGGCTAAGTCCTACGAGCAGTACTTC
d_call: -; cdr3_length: 15; j_call: TRBJ2-1; clone_size: -; v_call: TRBV2; cdr3_aa: CASFLALSSYNEQFF; cdr3_nt: TGTGCCAGCTTCCTAGCTTTGAGCTCCTACAATGAGCAGTTCTTC
d_call: -; cdr3_length: 14; j_call: TRBJ1-2; clone_size: -; v_call: TRBV4-1; cdr3_aa: CASSQGTGRGGYTF; cdr3_nt: TGCGCCAGCAGCCAGGGAACAGGGAGGGGTGGCTACACCTTC
d_call: TRBD2; cdr3_length: 13; j_call: TRBJ2-1; clone_size: -; v_call: TRBV4-1; cdr3_aa: CASSLPGGNEQFF; cdr3_nt: TGCGCCAGCTCTCTCCCGGGGGGGAATGAGCAGTTCTTC
d_call: -; cdr3_length: 12; j_call: TRBJ2-5; clone_size: -; v_call: TRBV29-1; cdr3_aa: CSVTGLQETQYF; cdr3_nt: TGCAGCGTAACAGGGCTGCAAGAGACCCAGTACTTC
d_call: -; cdr3_length: 16; j_call: TRBJ2-5; clone_size: -; v_call: TRBV10-1; cdr3_aa: CASSAGLQQTQETQYF; cdr3_nt: TGCGCCAGCAGTGCCGGACTACAACAAACCCAAGAGACCCAGTACTTC
d_call: -; cdr3_length: 15; j_call: TRBJ2-2; clone_size: -; v_call: TRBV6-5; cdr3_aa: CASSYGQPNTGELFF; cdr3_nt: TGTGCCAGCAGTTACGGACAGCCGAACACCGGGGAGCTGTTTTTT
d_call: -; cdr3_length: 14; j_call: TRBJ2-7; clone_size: -; v_call: TRBV27; cdr3_aa: CASKPGLGHYEQYF; cdr3_nt: TGTGCCAGCAAGCCGGGACTTGGGCACTACGAGCAGTACTTC
d_call: -; cdr3_length: 13; j_call: TRBJ1-1; clone_size: -; v_call: TRBV11-3; cdr3_aa: CASSYIQNTEAFF; cdr3_nt: TGTGCCAGCAGCTACATTCAGAACACTGAAGCTTTCTTT